The 29 T cell receptor beta chains below were found in one sample sequenced in a study of blood T cell repertoires in COVID-19. Here immunoSEQ multiplex PCR was the method, and the copy in TCRdb shows in-frame clones only, minus some. The table has over 130,000 clones, roughly 88% seen once; the top ten hold roughly 28%. What was sequenced was peripheral blood. The receptor set was obtained from a human donor in a cohort sampled during active COVID-19.

V gene TRBV30 combines with J gene TRBJ2-3; 7 bases map to TRBD2. The V segment lost 4 bases and the J segment 0 bases; nucleotides outside the gene matches: 1. The CDR3 is 13 amino acids. CDR1 is GTSNPN and CDR2 is SVGIG in the germline V gene (reference sequence). The CDR3 is CAWTGRSTDTQYF. For the CDR3, the DNA is TGTGCCTGGACCGGGAGGAGCACAGATACGCAGTATTTT.

The chain joins TRBV2 to TRBJ1-4; tentative D call: TRBD1 (5 bases). The CDR3 runs 13 residues. Germline V CDR1 and CDR2: SNHLY, FYNNEI. Trimming shortened V by 9 bases and J by 7 bases, and 15 bases separated the two germline ends. CDR3 bases: TGTGCCAGGGGGCGGGGCCTTGGTGAAAAACTGTTTTTT. Translated, it gives CARGRGLGEKLFF.

The chain couples TRBV5-8 to TRBJ2-5; D is unclear. Germline V gene lookup returns CDR1 SGHTS and CDR2 YDEGEE. V gave up 1 base and J gave up 7 bases, with 14 bases separating them. The length of the CDR3 is 14 residues. CDR3 DNA: TGTGCCAGCAGCTTGTTCCTCTCTCCGGGGACCCAGTACTTC. Translation: CASSLFLSPGTQYF.

J is TRBJ2-1 and V is TRBV3-1 (or the pseudogene TRBV3-2); D is possibly TRBD2 (6 bases). The CDR3 loop spans 17 amino acids. The V and J ends lost 0 bases and 4 bases respectively, with 16 bases between them. CDR1 and CDR2 from the germline V gene are LGHDT and YNNKEL (reference sequence). CDR3: CASSQDLGRGTYNEQFF. For the CDR3, the DNA is TGTGCCAGCAGCCAAGACCTAGGGAGAGGGACTTACAATGAGCAGTTCTTC.

The chain's CDR3 is CASSLGGTSGGGETQYF. CDR3 DNA sequence: TGTGCCAGCAGCTTAGGAGGGACTAGCGGGGGCGGGGAGACCCAGTACTTC. The genes are TRBV7-6 and TRBJ2-5, with TRBD2 matching 14 bases. V shed 1 base and J 5 bases; nucleotides not matched to a gene: 6. This CDR3 region has 17 residues. CDR1 is SGHVS and CDR2 is FNYEAQ in the germline V gene.

The chain recombines TRBV14 with TRBJ2-1; perhaps TRBD2 as D (5 bases). The CDR3 is 16 residues long. Germline V lookup: CDR1 SGHDN, CDR2 FVKESK. V was shortened by 0 bases and J by 4 bases, with 13 bases between the two germline ends. The CDR3 protein is CASSQDGGLNYNEQFF. DNA for the CDR3: TGTGCCAGCAGCCAAGATGGAGGCTTAAATTACAATGAGCAGTTCTTC. The whole variable domain, remainder taken from reference TRBV14 and TRBJ2-1, is EAGVTQFPSHSVIEKGQTVTLRCDPISGHDNLYWYRRVMGKEIKFLLHFVKESKQDESGMPNNRFLAERTGGTYSTLKVQPAELEDSGVYFCASSQDGGLNYNEQFFGPGTRLTVL.

This rearrangement joins TRBV23-1 to TRBJ2-7, with TRBD1 identical over 9 bases. TRBV23-1 is treated as an ORF (open reading frame) with a function not yet certain. The trim removed 6 bases at V and 6 bases at J, leaving 21 bases unmatched. This CDR3 comprises 18 residues. The CDR3: CASRHPNFLRDRVGEQYF. DNA for the CDR3: TGCGCCAGCAGACACCCGAATTTTCTTCGGGACAGGGTTGGCGAGCAGTACTTC.

V gene TRBV7-6 combines with J gene TRBJ2-5; D is possibly TRBD1 (5 bases). Germline CDR1 reads SGHVS; CDR2 reads FNYEAQ. The ends were cut back, 6 bases at V and 5 bases at J, with 13 bases in the middle. This CDR3 contains 13 residues. The CDR3 DNA sequence: TGTGCCAGCAGACCCATAGCAGGGGAGACCCAGTACTTC. Translated, it gives CASRPIAGETQYF.

The genes are TRBV24-1 and TRBJ2-1; 8 bases are shared with TRBD1. The V segment lost 4 bases and the J segment 7 bases; nucleotides outside the gene matches: 14. Per germline, CDR1 KGHDR and CDR2 SFDVKD. CDR3 size: 17 residues. The CDR3 DNA follows: TGTGCCACCAGTGACCCCCAGGGGGCGAGCTACAAGAATGAGCAGTTCTTC. Amino acids: CATSDPQGASYKNEQFF.

DNA of the CDR3: TGTGCCAGCAGCCAAGACAGGGGCGGAAACACCATATATTTT. Translated: CASSQDRGGNTIYF. The V gene is TRBV4-2, the J gene TRBJ1-3, with TRBD1 as a possible D gene (6 bases). The CDR3 is 14 residues long. The V and J ends lost 0 bases and 4 bases respectively, with 7 bases between them. The germline CDR1 and CDR2 sequences are LGHNA and YNFKEQ.

The CDR3 DNA is TGTGCCAGCAGTGACCAGGGTGGGCAGCCCCAGCATTTT. This encodes CASSDQGGQPQHF. The chain is built from TRBV12-3 or TRBV12-4 and TRBJ1-5; a possible D gene is TRBD1 (5 bases). The ends were cut back, 5 bases at V and 7 bases at J, with 12 bases in the middle. The CDR3 extends over 13 amino acids.

This clone was picked up one time. This rearrangement joins TRBV19 to TRBJ1-5, with TRBD1 identical over 7 bases. The junction had 6 bases not matched to a gene; V was cut back by 1 base and J by 0 bases. CDR3 size: 17 residues. Germline CDR1 and CDR2: LNHDA and SQIVND (reference sequence). DNA for the CDR3: TGTGCCAGTAGTATAGGACAGGGACCCCTTAGCAATCAGCCCCAGCATTTT. Amino acid sequence: CASSIGQGPLSNQPQHF.

This clone showed up just a few times. For the CDR3, the DNA is TGTGCCGGCACGGGGAGCCATAATTCACCCCTCCACTTT. This codes for CAGTGSHNSPLHF. This chain joins TRBV7-9 and TRBJ1-6; D gene ambiguous. The CDR3 spans 13 residues. Trimming removed 11 bases from V and 5 bases from J, with 13 bases in between. Germline values: CDR1 SEHNR, CDR2 FQNEAQ (reference sequence).

This chain uses TRBV6-2 or TRBV6-3 with TRBJ2-1, with a possible D match to TRBD2 (6 bases). Germline-derived CDR1 and CDR2 are MNHEY and SVGEGT. V gave up 1 base and J gave up 6 bases, with 7 bases separating them. The CDR3 covers 13 residues. The CDR3, as DNA: TGTGCCAGCAGTTACTACGGGGGCAATGAGCAGTTCTTC. Protein sequence: CASSYYGGNEQFF.

This chain links TRBV10-3 with TRBJ1-5; D is perhaps TRBD1 (5 bases). The CDR3 contains 14 residues. Trimming removed 4 bases at V and 1 base at J, with 8 bases between. Germline loops: CDR1 ENHRY, CDR2 SYGVKD. The CDR3 loop reads CAISGQSSNQPQHF. The CDR3 DNA reads TGTGCCATCAGTGGACAGTCCAGCAATCAGCCCCAGCATTTT.

CDR3 coding DNA: TGTGCCAGCGTCTTCTTGAACACTGAAGCTTTCTTT. Amino acids: CASVFLNTEAFF. V and J are TRBV7-9 and TRBJ1-1; no clear D gene. CDR3 length equals 12 residues. Looked up from germline, CDR1 is SEHNR and CDR2 is FQNEAQ (reference sequence). Trimming left V 8 bases short and J 0 bases short, with 7 bases between.

The chain uses TRBV5-1 and TRBJ2-4; no clear D gene. From germline, CDR1 is SGHRS and CDR2 YFSETQ. The ends were cut back, 0 bases at V and 4 bases at J, with 8 bases in the middle. There are 14 residues in the CDR3. The CDR3 sequence: CASSLDYTKNIQYF. CDR3 coding DNA: TGCGCCAGCAGCTTGGACTACACTAAAAACATTCAGTACTTC.

The chain recombines TRBV13 with TRBJ1-3; D may be TRBD1 (6 bases). In germline, CDR1 is PRHDT, CDR2 FYEKMQ (reference sequence). V was cut by 6 bases and J by 0 bases, with 9 bases left in between. The CDR3 has 14 amino acids. The DNA for the CDR3 is TGTGCCAGCAGGATACAGGGCTCTGGAAACACCATATATTTT. It translates to CASRIQGSGNTIYF.

The rearrangement uses TRBV7-3 and TRBJ2-5; 10 bases fit TRBD1. This CDR3 comprises 15 residues. V shed 8 bases and J 5 bases; nucleotides not matched to a gene: 11. Per germline, CDR1 SGHTA and CDR2 FQGTGA. The CDR3 coding sequence is TGTGCCAGCTCACCTACGGGACAGGGGACGGAGACCCAGTACTTC. Translated, it gives CASSPTGQGTETQYF. Drawing the rest from reference TRBV7-3 and TRBJ2-5, the complete variable domain is GAGVSQTPSNKVTEKGKYVELRCDPISGHTALYWYRQSLGQGPEFLIYFQGTGAADDSGLPNDRFFAVRPEGSVSTLKIQRTERGDSAVYLCASSPTGQGTETQYFGPGTRLLVL.

The gene calls are TRBV25-1 and TRBJ2-3; 7 positions match TRBD2. Germline V gives CDR1 MGHDK, CDR2 SYGVNS. V dropped 3 bases and J dropped 0; count of bases not matched to a gene: 6. The CDR3 is made up of 16 amino acids. As DNA, the CDR3 is TGTGCCAGCAGTGAGGCCCAGCGGGGAAGCACAGATACGCAGTATTTT. It codes for CASSEAQRGSTDTQYF.

The chain is built from TRBV6-2 or TRBV6-3 and TRBJ2-7; a possible D gene is TRBD1 (5 bases). Germline V lookup: CDR1 MNHEY, CDR2 SVGEGT. The V gene lost 3 bases and the J gene lost 5 bases, with 11 bases spanning the gap. The CDR3 extends over 13 amino acids. The CDR3 DNA sequence: TGTGCCAGCAGTTATGACAGTAGCCACGAGCAGTACTTC. Residues: CASSYDSSHEQYF.

CDR3 nucleotide sequence: TGTGCCAGCACCTTACAGGGGGGAAGCTATCAGCCCCAGCATTTT. Translation: CASTLQGGSYQPQHF. The chain links TRBV6-5 to TRBJ1-5; 8 bases align to TRBD1. The CDR3 extends over 15 amino acids. Germline CDR1 MNHEY, CDR2 SVGAGI. Unmatched junction bases numbered 10, after V lost 7 bases and J lost 5 bases.

This clone was picked up a small number of times. The V call is TRBV13, the J call TRBJ2-7; TRBD2 matches 9 bases. Trimming took 4 bases from V and 2 from J; bases not matched to a gene: 18. The CDR3 consists of 19 residues. Germline loops: CDR1 PRHDT, CDR2 FYEKMQ (reference sequence). The CDR3 DNA follows: TGTGCCAGCAGCTCACGGGCCCCCCCTAGGACTAGCGCGGCCTACGAGCAGTACTTC. Translated, it gives CASSSRAPPRTSAAYEQYF.

The rearrangement joins TRBV4-1 to TRBJ1-5; possible D gene TRBD1, 6 bases. The CDR3 is 16 residues long. Trimming removed 1 base from V and 3 bases from J, with 13 bases in between. CDR1 is MGHRA and CDR2 is YSYEKL in the germline V gene. The CDR3 DNA reads TGCGCCAGCAGCCAAGGTTTCGGACAGTACAATCAGCCCCAGCATTTT. This translates into CASSQGFGQYNQPQHF.

The chain links TRBV7-3 to TRBJ1-3; D remains unclear. Trimming shortened V by 5 bases and J by 4 bases, and 9 bases separated the two germline ends. Germline assignment: CDR1 SGHTA and CDR2 FQGTGA. The CDR3 length is 13 residues. CDR3 residues: CASSQSPGNTIYF. The CDR3 DNA reads as TGTGCCAGCAGCCAGTCGCCCGGAAACACCATATATTTT.

V usage is TRBV7-9 and J usage is TRBJ1-3; D gene ambiguous. Germline V CDR1 and CDR2: SEHNR, FQNEAQ (reference sequence). The CDR3 has 13 residues. V lost 1 base, J lost 4 bases, and 5 bases lay in between. The chain's CDR3 is CASSLVMGNTIYF. The CDR3 nucleotides read TGTGCCAGCAGCTTAGTTATGGGAAACACCATATATTTT.

The gene calls are TRBV11-3 and TRBJ2-7; 8 bases match TRBD1. Germline V lookup: CDR1 SGHNT, CDR2 YENEEA. After removal of 4 bases from V and 5 bases from J, the junction contained 1 base not matched to a gene. This CDR3 spans 12 amino acids. The CDR3 is CASSSDRDEQYF. The DNA for the CDR3 is TGTGCCAGCAGCTCGGACAGGGACGAGCAGTACTTC. Supplemented by reference TRBV11-3 and TRBJ2-7, the full variable domain reads EAGVVQSPRYKIIEKKQPVAFWCNPISGHNTLYWYLQNLGQGPELLIRYENEEAVDDSQLPKDRFSAERLKGVDSTLKIQPAELGDSAVYLCASSSDRDEQYFGPGTRLTVT.

This sequence joins TRBV28 and TRBJ2-7; D gene unclear. CDR1 and CDR2 (germline): MDHEN, SYDVKM. The CDR3 covers 13 residues. The V end lost 3 bases, the J end lost 2 bases, and 8 bases lay between the germline ends. The CDR3 sequence: CASSFGSPYEQYF. Here the CDR3 DNA reads TGTGCCAGCAGTTTCGGGTCTCCCTACGAGCAGTACTTC.

V and J are TRBV3-1 (or the pseudogene TRBV3-2) and TRBJ2-7, with D possibly TRBD2 on 6 matching bases. Trimming took off 0 bases at V and 12 bases at J, with 12 bases between the two ends. CDR3 size: 12 residues. Germline values: CDR1 LGHDT, CDR2 YNNKEL (reference sequence). CDR3 nucleotides: TGTGCCAGCAGCCAAGAGGAGGGGAGACGGTACTTC. It is translated as CASSQEEGRRYF.